This T cell receptor beta chain was sequenced for a study of T-cell reconstitution after alpha-beta-depleted transplantation in children. V shed 1 base and J 1 base; nucleotides not matched to a gene: 8. The CDR3 consists of 19 residues. In its sample, this clonotype was seen a few times. Preparation of the TCRbeta library used unique molecular identifiers. TCRdb analysed the PCR reads with MiXCR anew, one entry per CDR3 protein. The sample has around 400,000 distinct CDR3 sequences, approximately 11% seen once. The genes are TRBV12-3 or TRBV12-4 and TRBJ2-2, with TRBD2 matching over 11 bases. The material was PBMCs from the stem cell graft donor, obtained from the stem cell graft. The TCR sequence derives from a human donor who donated a stem cell graft to a child with acute myeloid leukemia. CDR3 coding DNA: TGTGCCAGCAGTTTAGGGTCTAGCGGGAGGAACCAGAACACCGGGGAGCTGTTTTTT. It is translated as CASSLGSSGRNQNTGELFF.